This entry describes one TCR beta chain. These data originate in a study of blood T cell repertoires in COVID-19. Overall study: Samples of COVID-19 (acute and convalescent) were obtained from the United States, Italy and Spain. Sample material is recorded as cDNA or gDNA derived from T cells, B-cell-depleted T cells, or PBMCs.

Trimming took 4 bases from V and 2 from J, leaving 13 bases between them. This CDR3 spans 15 amino acids. CDR1 and CDR2 (germline): SGHAT, FQNNGV. In the authors' methods: Researchers report that nucleated cell counts were estimated from reference gene primer amplification. Clones were sequenced by immunoSEQ multiplex PCR, and TCRdb holds only the in-frame ones, with some missing. V, J and clone size were drawn from that table, and D and trimming were deduced from the DNA. Among 110,000 to 150,000 clones listed, less than 85% were seen once. The receptor was derived from a woman of 80 years or more in a cohort sampled during active or convalescent COVID-19. V gene TRBV11-2 combines with J gene TRBJ2-3; D not certain. Sequencing used peripheral blood. The CDR3 sequence is CASSSLRVLTDTQYF. The CDR3 bases are TGTGCCAGCAGCTCCCTCCGGGTGCTCACAGATACGCAGTATTTT.